Listed below are T cell receptor beta chains from one sample, sequenced in a study of blood T cell repertoires in COVID-19. Profiling relied on immunoSEQ multiplex PCR, and the TCRdb table lists in-frame clones only, not all of them. Of some 150,000 clones detected, about 80% appear once; the ten largest clones hold around 8%. The sequenced material came from peripheral blood. Source of these receptors: a human donor in a cohort sampled during active COVID-19. CDR3s leave out the opening cysteine and the closing phenylalanine or tryptophan. Each record gives: V gene, CDR3 protein.

v_gene: TRBV10-3
CDR3aa: AISDRDSDTGELF

v_gene: TRBV5-1
CDR3aa: ASSNGEEQY

v_gene: TRBV18
CDR3aa: ASSALGGFGNEQF

v_gene: TRBV5-1
CDR3aa: ASRLAGTTSYNEQF

v_gene: TRBV5-4
CDR3aa: ASSLQGFGSPLH

v_gene: TRBV3-1/TRBV3-2
CDR3aa: ASSRGTEETQY

v_gene: TRBV9
CDR3aa: ASSVAPEVRTGELF

v_gene: TRBV5-1
CDR3aa: ASSLARESTEAF

v_gene: TRBV12-3/TRBV12-4
CDR3aa: ASILTVDNEQF

v_gene: TRBV5-1
CDR3aa: ASSMKTGLSGNTIY

v_gene: TRBV7-2
CDR3aa: ASSLTGQGGYT

v_gene: TRBV5-6
CDR3aa: ASSRDRVLGANVLT

v_gene: TRBV5-6
CDR3aa: ASSPTTSGDFSDEQF

v_gene: TRBV27
CDR3aa: ASRALGGGETQY

v_gene: TRBV7-9
CDR3aa: ASSLAVGVYTEAF

v_gene: TRBV27
CDR3aa: ASSPGLENTIY

v_gene: TRBV7-9
CDR3aa: ASSSDRANEQY

v_gene: TRBV2
CDR3aa: ASSVASDADTQY

v_gene: TRBV5-6
CDR3aa: ASSPGSYYEQY

v_gene: TRBV6-6
CDR3aa: ASSATGGNYGYT

v_gene: TRBV9
CDR3aa: ASRDTGNTEQF

v_gene: TRBV6-6
CDR3aa: ASSFRDRHI

v_gene: TRBV1
CDR3aa: TSSQSGITTVCNSPLH

v_gene: TRBV4-1
CDR3aa: ASSQGGRKTEAF

v_gene: TRBV18
CDR3aa: ASSPLGGSTDTQY

v_gene: TRBV19
CDR3aa: ASSHRWGAGVNTEAF

v_gene: TRBV23-1
CDR3aa: ASSQSMGRPEKTHSYEQY

v_gene: TRBV25-1
CDR3aa: ASSGTVEQF

v_gene: TRBV11-3
CDR3aa: ASSRTSALANTGELF

v_gene: TRBV6-5
CDR3aa: ASSSRTGGDEQY

v_gene: TRBV11-2
CDR3aa: ASSEKLQSYEQY

v_gene: TRBV7-6
CDR3aa: ASSLVSYSWDNSPLH

v_gene: TRBV11-3
CDR3aa: ASSPGRESIIQETQY

v_gene: TRBV6-5
CDR3aa: ASRRGTGLNSPLH

v_gene: TRBV5-4
CDR3aa: ASSLVGQGPETQY

v_gene: TRBV9
CDR3aa: ASSVVAGGYNEQF

v_gene: TRBV10-2
CDR3aa: ASSVEGRGLNTEAF

v_gene: TRBV5-4
CDR3aa: ASSSKGGQGIPPPGNTIY

v_gene: TRBV2
CDR3aa: ASRGQGRNEQF

v_gene: TRBV11-1
CDR3aa: ASSLEYKRETQY

v_gene: TRBV6-5
CDR3aa: ASSFGQGRLETQY

v_gene: TRBV19
CDR3aa: ASSLTGNLNQPQH

v_gene: TRBV28
CDR3aa: ATRSSYNSPLH

v_gene: TRBV11-3
CDR3aa: ASSPQGWETGELF

v_gene: TRBV5-5
CDR3aa: ASSFAGGFYEQY

v_gene: TRBV2
CDR3aa: ASQRGGGGAEAF

v_gene: TRBV28
CDR3aa: ASSSRLGPGKLF

v_gene: TRBV28
CDR3aa: ASVGGVQGAVNGYT

v_gene: TRBV2
CDR3aa: ASRRLINDYGYT

v_gene: TRBV14
CDR3aa: ASSPHRGLTGELF

v_gene: TRBV18
CDR3aa: ASSPQGASYEQY